This T cell receptor beta chain was found in a study of naive and memory T cell subsets (dated by TCRdb to between 2016 and 2019). Some background on the complete study: In the figure summarizing the skin biopsy and whole blood samples, 10 or so blood donors, 7 tuberculin skin test biopsies and 3 saline control biopsies were reported. PCR2 was typically a SYBR Green qPCR stopped at a set threshold; low-input samples could instead use end-point PCR (roughly 6 cycles). What the study reported, not specific to this receptor: The potential sensitivity of the RNA-based method to TCR transcript changes with T cell activation and differentiation was acknowledged.

At least ten counts were recorded for this clonotype. Its antigen has not been determined. The sample holds no much larger clone one base away, and base qualities are not on file. The library was produced with 5' RACE. The ligated cDNA was amplified in four rounds of PCR with nested alpha and beta constant region primers together with the SP2 primer. For the blood and skin samples, TCR RNA was reverse transcribed with SuperScript IV using primers for the alpha and beta constant regions. An oligonucleotide carrying the Illumina SP2 primer and a UMI was ligated to the cDNA 3' end using T4 RNA ligase 1. To prevent hairpin formation, the 12-nucleotide UMI was made up of two random hexamers with an eight-base spacer between them. From the second PCR onward, TCR alpha and beta chain libraries were processed separately and dual indexed for multiplexing. After pooling, the indexed libraries were analyzed by capillary electrophoresis and sequenced on either an Illumina MiSeq or NextSeq. To boost base diversity and improve cluster recognition, PhiX DNA at roughly 5-8% was spiked into the libraries. Per the original workflow: Demultiplexor extracted UMIs from read 2, combined them with read 1 TCR sequence, and split reads by sample indices. V and J genes and V-J junctions were identified by Decombinator, and each TCR was assigned a five-part identifier that included V and J deletions. Collapsinator used UMIs to correct sequencing errors and PCR amplification heterogeneity, producing a UMI-based abundance for each TCR. CDR3Translator converted identifiers to nucleotide sequence, translated to amino acids, and extracted CDR3 regions using terminal motifs. After normalization to the amount of input RNA, the error-corrected alpha and beta TCR counts from blood and from skin were compared. The public reads were quality trimmed at Q25 with fastp and then assembled into clones with MiXCR by TCRdb, keeping productive beta chains. Each CDR3 protein appears once, grouped with its most common genes and DNA. The V and J calls were determined by TCRdb, not by the authors. This sample is represented by approximately 32,000 distinct CDR3 sequences; over 15% of them were singletons. Of the sample, about 2.4% is held by the ten largest clones.

Using 3' ligation of a UMI-containing oligonucleotide to TCR cDNA, the study laid out a robust and sensitive protocol to amplify, sequence and analyze TCRs. Whole blood analysis involved drawing 2 to 2.5 ml of peripheral blood from adult healthy volunteers into Tempus tubes and then extracting RNA following the manufacturer's instructions. Before reverse transcription, total RNA that had not been cell sorted was treated with RQ1 DNase, with a target input of roughly 1 to 1,100 ng. To check how robust the pipeline was in samples where T cells make up a minority population, libraries were built from skin biopsies and whole blood. From the germline V gene, CDR1 is MNHEY and CDR2 is SVGAGI. V is clipped by 5 bases and J by 4 bases, and the sequence between their germline boundaries is 17 bases long. Reading from cysteine to phenylalanine, the CDR3 counts 15 amino acids. Left in the record is the CDR3 DNA by itself, 45 bases read in frame from the first base.

This receptor was taken from a female donor in good health. Rearrangement joined TRBV6-5 to TRBJ1-1; a tentative D call is TRBD1 (5 bases match). The CDR3 region: CASSQGPTRVTEAFF. The base sequence is TGTGCCAGCAGTCAGGGACCGACCCGGGTCACTGAAGCTTTCTTT.